This T cell receptor beta chain was found in a study of blood T cell repertoires in COVID-19 (dated by TCRdb to the early 2020s). As for the study more broadly: Collaborator samples came from the United States, Italy and Spain and covered acute and convalescent phases of COVID-19. The repertoires were made available in a free public database intended to serve as a resource for research on the immune response to SARS-CoV-2. The dataset comprised deeply sampled blood TCRbeta repertoires from subjects exposed to, actively infected with, or recovered from COVID-19. Sample metadata almost always included a de-identified subject ID, COVID-19 status, age in years and sex. Samples were obtained from the ongoing ImmuneRACE study (first 160 participants) and from 1,254 subjects provided by 6 global collaborators. Where available, HLA class I and class II types were taken from metadata supplied by the sample provider and were not determined by assay-based typing. The prospective study material was composed of cDNA or gDNA derived from T cells, B-cell-depleted T cells, or PBMCs. On the study overall, not on this receptor specifically: Clinical and demographic metadata were provided uncurated, with the amount varying by source and participant.

In the prospective study, participants were about 18 to 90 years old, resided in about two dozen geographic areas of the United States, and were enrolled through a virtual design. Cohort assignment in the prospective study relied on participant-reported clinical history from a screening survey and a study questionnaire. Mobile phlebotomists in the prospective study collected whole blood, serum and a nasopharyngeal or oropharyngeal swab from every participant. Participants in the prospective study had the option to provide additional blood draws and questionnaires over a roughly two-month period. Before DNA extraction, blood samples from the prospective study were shipped at room temperature or frozen. The immunoSEQ Assay, a bias-controlled multiplex PCR, was used to amplify TCRbeta CDR3 regions from genomic DNA. As for the original processing: The number of nucleated cells in each sample was estimated by amplification of reference gene primers within the assay. To quantify the absolute abundance of each unique TCRbeta CDR3 rearrangement, sequence reads were collapsed and filtered. For each sample, productive Simpson clonality was calculated by taking the square root of Simpson's diversity index across productive rearrangements. TCRdb retrieved this table from immuneACCESS and kept in-frame rearrangements only. Not all clones are present; in checked studies, unresolved V genes account for under half, and no reason is known for the remainder. V and J calls and clone size are given by that table; D and trimming were obtained from the DNA. The sample data list about 180,000 clones, and roughly 89% of these were observed just once. Under 2.5% of the sample comes from the top ten.

The CDR3 sequence holds 16 residues, the cysteine and phenylalanine included. The read is trimmed to its CDR3 DNA, 48 bases read in frame from base 1. Germline trimming amounts to 4 bases on V and 1 base on J, with 9 as the count of junction bases outside the gene matches. From the germline V gene, CDR1 is MNHEY and CDR2 is SVGEGT. To note about this clone: It has no known antigen specificity. It has no much larger one-base neighbor in the sample; base qualities were not kept.

Sequenced material: PBMCs or T cells enriched from blood (not recorded which). The clonotype originates from a woman in her thirties or forties with acute COVID-19. This chain joins TRBV6-2 or TRBV6-3 to TRBJ2-7; 8 central nucleotides agree with TRBD2. For the CDR3, the sequence is CASSFAGGGRSYEQYF. The bases read TGTGCCAGCAGTTTCGCGGGGGGCGGGAGGTCCTACGAGCAGTACTTC.